This T cell receptor beta chain was retrieved from a study of blood T cell repertoires in COVID-19. Study at large: Material from acute and convalescent COVID-19 was sourced from the United States, Italy and Spain. Sample material is recorded as cDNA or gDNA derived from T cells, B-cell-depleted T cells, or PBMCs.

J was trimmed by 4 bases and V by 6 bases; bases with no gene match: 9. This CDR3 spans 15 amino acids. Germline CDR1 LNHDA, CDR2 SQIVND (reference sequence). Per the original data handling: Scientists estimated how many nucleated cells there were by amplifying reference gene primers. The data were produced by immunoSEQ multiplex PCR, yet TCRdb's version contains in-frame clones alone and is incomplete. From that table come the V and J calls and clone size; the DNA was used to work out D and trimming. The profile covers under 60,000 clones, with approximately 82% appearing a single time and about 3.4% taken by the ten largest.

The V and J genes are TRBV19 and TRBJ1-1; 9 nucleotides line up with TRBD1. This clonotype was obtained from a man aged 55 to 69 with acute or convalescent COVID-19. The specimen sequenced was peripheral blood. This chain's CDR3 is CASSRTGQGTTEAFF. CDR3 coding DNA: TGTGCCAGTAGCCGGACAGGACAGGGGACCACTGAAGCTTTCTTT.